This TCR beta chain is from a study of vaccination and CD4 T cells after COVID-19. Study at large: The makeup of the convalescents was six males and four females, two of them Hispanic. Post-vaccine sampling followed dose two by a median approximately 74 days (range 14 to 241). Study-wide points: The median proportion of reactive clones detected only post-vaccination in convalescent patients was more than 65%. Spike mono-reactive clones accounted for 304 of the 307 vaccine-specific clones found in convalescent patients.

Points on this clonotype: Its antigen is still unknown.

Sequenced with the Oncomine TCR Beta short-read assay was DNA taken from cultured CD4+ T cells. TCRdb reprocessed the PCR reads with MiXCR, giving one entry per CDR3 protein. The sample gives 16,000 or so distinct CDR3 sequences, 45% to 55% of which show up once; about 3.8% is in the top ten. Treatment indicated: approximately 10-day PBMC culture with coronavirus spike peptide pools or control peptides (ViraFEST assay). The origin of this receptor is a human donor who had recovered from COVID-19. Material: CD4+ T cells from blood, cultured in vitro, obtained before SARS-CoV-2 vaccination.

CDR3 sequence reads: CASRGGNVGTEAFF. In nucleotides, the CDR3 is TGTGCCAGCAGAGGGGGCAACGTGGGGACTGAAGCTTTCTTT. V is TRBV28 and J is TRBJ1-1; 7 nucleotides agree with TRBD1. Germline assignment: CDR1 MDHEN and CDR2 SYDVKM. The trim removed 6 bases at V and 5 bases at J, leaving 9 bases unmatched. This CDR3 contains 14 residues.